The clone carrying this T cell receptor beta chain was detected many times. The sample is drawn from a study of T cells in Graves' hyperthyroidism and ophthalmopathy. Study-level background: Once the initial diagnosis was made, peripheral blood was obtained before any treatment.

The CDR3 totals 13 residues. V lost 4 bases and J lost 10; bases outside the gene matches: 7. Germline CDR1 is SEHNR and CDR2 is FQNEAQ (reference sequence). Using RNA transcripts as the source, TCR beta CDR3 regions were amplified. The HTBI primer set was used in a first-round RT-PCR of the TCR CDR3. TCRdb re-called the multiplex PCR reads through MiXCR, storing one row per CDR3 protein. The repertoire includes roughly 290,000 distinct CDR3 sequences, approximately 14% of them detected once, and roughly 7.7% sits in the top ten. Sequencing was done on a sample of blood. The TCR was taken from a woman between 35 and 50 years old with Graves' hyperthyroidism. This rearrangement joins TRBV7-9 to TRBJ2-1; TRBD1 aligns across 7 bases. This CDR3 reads CASSWNRGIEQFF. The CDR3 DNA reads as TGTGCCAGCAGCTGGAACAGGGGAATCGAGCAGTTCTTC. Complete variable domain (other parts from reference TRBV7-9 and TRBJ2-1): DTGVSQNPRHKITKRGQNVTFRCDPISEHNRLYWYRQTLGQGPEFLTYFQNEAQLEKSRLLSDRFSAERPKGSFSTLEIQRTEQGDSAMYLCASSWNRGIEQFFGPGTRLTVL.